This T cell receptor (beta chain) was profiled in a study of blood T cell repertoires in COVID-19. In the study overall: Samples came from the United States, Italy and Spain, spanning acute and convalescent COVID-19. T cells, B-cell-depleted T cells, or PBMCs supplied cDNA or gDNA.

CDR1 and CDR2 from the germline V gene are GTSNPN and SVGIG (reference sequence). This CDR3 spans 15 amino acids. Trimming at V came to 2 bases and at J to 4 bases, leaving 4 bases not matched to a gene. Original data processing: Researchers report that nucleated cell counts were estimated from reference gene primer amplification. TCRdb keeps only in-frame clones here, not all; method: immunoSEQ multiplex PCR. The DNA gave D and trimming, while V, J and clone size come from that table. The table shows approximately 54,000 clones, with 90% occurring only once. The chain employs TRBV30 and TRBJ2-1, with 11 bases matching TRBD2. This receptor was identified in a man aged 50 or older with acute or convalescent COVID-19. The sequencing sample was made of peripheral blood. The CDR3 is CAWSRGTSGYNEQFF. The CDR3 DNA reads as TGTGCCTGGAGTCGGGGGACTAGCGGTTACAATGAGCAGTTCTTC.